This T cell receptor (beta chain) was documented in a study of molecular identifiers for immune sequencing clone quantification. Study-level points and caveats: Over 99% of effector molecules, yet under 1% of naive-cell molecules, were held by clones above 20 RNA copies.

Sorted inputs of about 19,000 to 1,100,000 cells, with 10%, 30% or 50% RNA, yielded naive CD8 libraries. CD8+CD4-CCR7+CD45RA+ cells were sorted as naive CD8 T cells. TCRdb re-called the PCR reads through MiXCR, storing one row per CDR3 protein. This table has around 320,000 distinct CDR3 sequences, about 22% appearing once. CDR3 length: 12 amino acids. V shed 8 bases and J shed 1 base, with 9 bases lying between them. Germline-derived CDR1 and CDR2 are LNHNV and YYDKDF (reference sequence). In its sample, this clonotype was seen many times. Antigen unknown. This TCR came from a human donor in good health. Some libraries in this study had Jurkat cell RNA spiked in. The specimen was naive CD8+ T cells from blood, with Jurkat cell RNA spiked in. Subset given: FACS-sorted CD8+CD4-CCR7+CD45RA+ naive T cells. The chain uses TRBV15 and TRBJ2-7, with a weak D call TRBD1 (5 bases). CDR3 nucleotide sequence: TGTGCCACCGGCGACAGTTCCTACGAGCAGTACTTC. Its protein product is CATGDSSYEQYF.